A single sample is the source of the 20 T cell receptor beta chains below, sequenced in a study of blood T cell repertoires in COVID-19. TCRdb's table, derived via immunoSEQ multiplex PCR, lists solely in-frame clones and lacks some. Found here are 70,000 or so clones, 85% to 90% of them singletons; the top ten hold approximately 1.4%. Specimen: peripheral blood. The receptors were gathered from a human donor in a cohort sampled during active COVID-19.

This rearrangement joins TRBV6-5 to TRBJ2-1, with D possibly TRBD1 on 6 matching bases. Trimming stripped 5 bases from V and 6 bases from J, with 11 bases between. CDR1 is MNHEY, CDR2 SVGAGI, per germline. The CDR3 contains 13 residues. Here the CDR3 DNA reads TGTGCCAGCAGTCTAGGACAGCTCAATGAGCAGTTCTTC. It encodes CASSLGQLNEQFF.

CDR3 in amino acids: CASSQDRPTEAFF. CDR3 in DNA: TGTGCCAGCAGTCAAGACAGGCCCACTGAAGCTTTCTTT. The genes are TRBV2 and TRBJ1-1; tentative D call: TRBD1 (6 bases). Germline loops: CDR1 SNHLY, CDR2 FYNNEI. V gave up 5 bases and J gave up 4 bases, with 11 bases separating them. The CDR3 has 13 amino acids.

CDR3 residues: CASSPWDRIYNQPQHF. The CDR3 DNA reads TGTGCCAGCAGCCCCTGGGACAGGATATACAATCAGCCCCAGCATTTT. The chain joins TRBV21-1 to TRBJ1-5; TRBD1 is the table's D call and was not checked against the DNA. TRBV21-1 is deemed a pseudogene. The CDR3 totals 16 residues.

This clone showed up just once. The chain combines TRBV3-1 (or the pseudogene TRBV3-2) with TRBJ1-2, with D possibly TRBD1 on 6 matching bases. Trimming cost V 11 bases and J 4 bases, with 29 bases left between them. CDR3 length: 17 residues. Germline CDR1 reads LGHDT; CDR2 reads YNNKEL (reference sequence). The CDR3 nucleotides read TGTGCCTGCTGTTCCGTACTGGGGGCCGCGCGACTCTATGGCTACACCTTC. It yields the protein CACCSVLGAARLYGYTF.

V and J are TRBV10-2 and TRBJ2-7; 7 positions match TRBD2. Losses at the gene ends were 5 bases for V and 3 bases for J; bases not matched to a gene: 7. The germline CDR1 and CDR2 sequences are WSHSY and SAAADI. The CDR3 consists of 14 residues. The CDR3 reads CASSHAGTNYEQYF. For the CDR3, the DNA is TGCGCCAGCAGTCATGCCGGGACTAACTACGAGCAGTACTTC.

The chain joins TRBV20-1 to TRBJ2-5, with D perhaps matching TRBD2 (5 bases). From germline, CDR1 is DFQATT and CDR2 SNEGSKA (reference sequence). CDR3 length: 14 residues. The germline V and J ends were trimmed by 3 bases and 5 bases, with 16 bases remaining between them. CDR3 sequence reads: CSASIAGVRETQYF. CDR3 DNA sequence: TGCAGTGCTAGTATCGCGGGCGTGCGGGAGACCCAGTACTTC.

There are a few counts of this clone. The chain carries TRBV15 and TRBJ1-6, with a tentative D call TRBD1 (5 bases). CDR1 is LNHNV, CDR2 YYDKDF, per germline (reference sequence). There are 14 residues in the CDR3. Trimming shortened V by 6 bases and J by 7 bases, and 13 bases separated the two germline ends. In DNA form, the CDR3 reads TGTGCCACCAGGCCTTCAGGGCAGAATTCACCCCTCCACTTT. It specifies CATRPSGQNSPLHF.

This CDR3 is CASSSLSQGSNYGYTF. The DNA of the CDR3 is TGTGCCAGCAGCTCCCTTTCACAGGGGTCTAACTATGGCTACACCTTC. The rearrangement joins TRBV7-8 to TRBJ1-2; 7 bases agree with TRBD1. Germline V gene lookup returns CDR1 SGHVS and CDR2 FQNEAQ. V gave up 4 bases and J gave up 0 bases; unmatched junction bases: 8. CDR3 length equals 16 residues. Complete variable domain (other parts from reference TRBV7-8 and TRBJ1-2): GAGVSQSPRYKVAKRGQDVALRCDPISGHVSLFWYQQALGQGPEFLTYFQNEAQLDKSGLPSDRFFAERPEGSVSTLKIQRTQQEDSAVYLCASSSLSQGSNYGYTFGSGTRLTVV.

The CDR3 nucleotides read TGTGCCACCAGTGATTCCCGTGCAGGGGGGTACACCGGGGAGCTGTTTTTT. Amino acid sequence: CATSDSRAGGYTGELFF. V is TRBV24-1 and J is TRBJ2-2; D may be TRBD1 (7 bases). The germline V gene has CDR1 KGHDR and CDR2 SFDVKD. V was clipped by 2 bases and J by 3 bases, with 15 bases between them. This CDR3 has 17 residues.

This clone has a handful of counts. V usage is TRBV6-6 and J usage is TRBJ1-3; no clear D gene. The CDR3 contains 16 residues. The V end lost 2 bases, the J end lost 0 bases, and 11 bases lay between the germline ends. Germline V gene data show CDR1 as MNHNY and CDR2 as SVGAGI (reference sequence). The CDR3 spells CASSYGWLSSGNTIYF. The CDR3 DNA is TGTGCCAGCAGTTACGGTTGGCTCTCCTCTGGAAACACCATATATTTT.

The chain combines TRBV4-1 with TRBJ1-3; 9 nucleotides match TRBD1. The CDR3 is made up of 17 amino acids. The germline V gene has CDR1 MGHRA and CDR2 YSYEKL. With V trimmed by 4 bases and J by 0 bases, 7 bases remained unmatched. The CDR3 here is CASSLRGTGLSGNTIYF. Written as DNA, the CDR3 is TGCGCCAGCAGCCTCCGCGGGACAGGGCTCTCTGGAAACACCATATATTTT.

This chain joins TRBV20-1 and TRBJ2-1; D is perhaps TRBD2 (5 bases). Germline assignment: CDR1 DFQATT and CDR2 SNEGSKA (reference sequence). The CDR3 spans 11 residues. Trimming stripped 1 base from V and 8 bases from J, with 6 bases between. As DNA, the CDR3 is TGCAGTGCTAGAGTGGACTATGAGCAGTTCTTC. Translating it yields CSARVDYEQFF.

The V call is TRBV19, the J call TRBJ1-2, with no clear D. The CDR3 covers 12 residues. Trimming shortened V by 8 bases and J by 2 bases, and 9 bases separated the two germline ends. The germline CDR1 and CDR2 sequences are LNHDA and SQIVND (reference sequence). CDR3 protein: CASQSGNYGYTF. The CDR3 region has the DNA TGTGCCAGTCAATCCGGGAACTATGGCTACACCTTC.

This rearrangement joins TRBV11-2 to TRBJ1-1; TRBD1 agrees at 10 bases. Germline V lookup: CDR1 SGHAT, CDR2 FQNNGV. The CDR3 has 16 residues. V was clipped by 5 bases and J by 0 bases; unmatched bases: 6. The CDR3 sequence is CASSSRQGALNTEAFF. CDR3 DNA: TGTGCCAGCAGCAGTAGACAGGGGGCTTTGAACACTGAAGCTTTCTTT.

The V gene is TRBV5-1, the J gene TRBJ2-2; 12 bases are shared with TRBD2. Germline CDR1 reads SGHRS; CDR2 reads YFSETQ. J gave up 7 bases and V 4 bases, and 5 bases lay outside the gene matches. The length of the CDR3 is 15 residues. In nucleotides, the CDR3 is TGCGCCAGCAGCGGGGGACTAGCGGGCCTCGGGGAGCTGTTTTTT. It specifies CASSGGLAGLGELFF.

This rearrangement joins TRBV28 to TRBJ1-5; weak D call: TRBD1 (5 bases). V dropped 3 bases and J dropped 7 bases, with 13 bases sitting between them. CDR1 is MDHEN and CDR2 is SYDVKM in the germline V gene. The CDR3 loop spans 14 amino acids. Here the CDR3 DNA reads TGTGCCAGCAGTTTCGTCCTCGGGGGGCAGCCCCAGCATTTT. This codes for CASSFVLGGQPQHF.

The rearrangement uses TRBV14 and TRBJ2-5, with D maybe TRBD2 (7 bases). Germline CDR1 is SGHDN and CDR2 is FVKESK. The CDR3 totals 15 residues. V lost 1 base and J 5 bases, leaving 14 bases between the germline ends. CDR3 bases: TGTGCCAGCAGCCAAGGTTTCGAGGGGGGGGAGACCCAGTACTTC. This gives the protein CASSQGFEGGETQYF.

The chain combines TRBV11-3 with TRBJ2-5; D ambiguous. The V gene lost 5 bases and the J gene lost 4 bases, with 11 bases spanning the gap. Germline assignment: CDR1 SGHNT and CDR2 YENEEA. The CDR3 consists of 13 residues. CDR3 sequence reads: CASSIVVGETQYF. CDR3 nucleotides: TGTGCCAGCAGCATAGTAGTTGGAGAGACCCAGTACTTC.

The genes are TRBV5-1 and TRBJ2-5, with 8 positions matching TRBD2. J gave up 2 bases and V 0 bases, and 0 bases lay outside the gene matches. The CDR3 consists of 14 residues. Germline lookup yields CDR1 SGHRS and CDR2 YFSETQ. The CDR3 sequence is CASSLAGGQETQYF. The CDR3 DNA sequence: TGCGCCAGCAGCTTGGCGGGAGGGCAAGAGACCCAGTACTTC.

The chain carries TRBV28 and TRBJ2-3; D may be TRBD1 (5 bases). V lost 6 bases to trimming and J lost 3 bases, with 10 bases between them. CDR3 length: 13 amino acids. Germline V gene data show CDR1 as MDHEN and CDR2 as SYDVKM. This CDR3 is CASRQGGTDTQYF. The CDR3 coding sequence is TGTGCCAGCAGGCAGGGTGGGACAGATACGCAGTATTTT.